These T cell receptor beta chains were read from a single sample in a study of OX40 agonist ivuxolimab in advanced cancers. The table came from immunoSEQ multiplex PCR; TCRdb's copy has only in-frame clones and leaves some out. The table has over 75,000 clones, over 75% seen once. The material sequenced was CD4+ or CD8+ T cells sorted from blood, taken in a trial of the OX40 agonist ivuxolimab. The receptors here all came from an adult with an advanced solid tumor such as melanoma, head and neck, liver or kidney cancer. Both conserved end residues are part of each CDR3. The order of the fields is D gene, V gene, J gene, clone size, CDR3 DNA, CDR3 protein. The D gene is left open where the match is weak. Size is stated for part of the rows, as once, few or many counts, or as a class when the clone is expanded.

NA,TRBV11-2,TRBJ1-2,few,TGTGCCAGCAGCGAACTAGGACGGGCCTTTGGAGGCTACACCTTC,CASSELGRAFGGYTF
TRBD1,TRBV5-4,TRBJ2-4,NA,TGTGCCAGCAGCTTGTTCAGGGGGCAGGCCAAAAACATTCAGTACTTC,CASSLFRGQAKNIQYF
TRBD1,TRBV5-1,TRBJ2-1,NA,TGCGCCAGCAGCTTCGACAGGGCAGCGTACAATGAGCAGTTCTTC,CASSFDRAAYNEQFF
TRBD2,TRBV4-1,TRBJ2-3,few,TGCGCCAGCAGCCAAGATGGAGGTGGTGGCGGGAGTGATACGCAGTATTTT,CASSQDGGGGGSDTQYF
TRBD1,TRBV5-1,TRBJ1-1,NA,TGCGCCAGCAGCTTGGGGGGCCGGGACAGGCGCACTGAAGCTTTCTTT,CASSLGGRDRRTEAFF
TRBD1,TRBV5-1,TRBJ2-7,NA,TGCGCCAGCAGCCCGAGGACAGGGGAGACCTACGAGCAGTACTTC,CASSPRTGETYEQYF
NA,TRBV27,TRBJ2-7,once,TGTGCCAGCAGTCCCTTGGGCAGGTACGAGCAGTACTTC,CASSPLGRYEQYF
NA,TRBV7-2,TRBJ2-2,NA,TGTGCCAGCAGCTCAAGGACAACGCGGAGTCCCGGGGAGCTGTTTTTT,CASSSRTTRSPGELFF
TRBD1,TRBV30,TRBJ1-5,NA,TGTGCCTGGGGGACAGGCAACAATCAGCCCCAGCATTTT,CAWGTGNNQPQHF
NA,TRBV29-1,TRBJ2-5,NA,TGCAGCGGCAGGGGAGGCCACCGGGAGACCCAGTACTTC,CSGRGGHRETQYF
NA,TRBV18,TRBJ1-2,NA,TGTGCCAGCTCACCCCTCCCCGTGGGGTCCTATGGCTACACCTTC,CASSPLPVGSYGYTF
NA,TRBV5-6,TRBJ1-2,NA,TGTGCCAGCAGCTCCGGGGCCTATGGCTACACCTTC,CASSSGAYGYTF
NA,TRBV5-4,TRBJ2-3,NA,TGTGCCAGCAGCTTGGTAGGGGCCGCAACTACTAGCACAGATACGCAGTATTTT,CASSLVGAATTSTDTQYF
TRBD2,TRBV30,TRBJ2-1,few,TGTGCCTGGCTAGGACTAGCGGGAGTCAATGAGCAGTTCTTC,CAWLGLAGVNEQFF
TRBD2,TRBV18,TRBJ2-1,NA,TGTGCCAGCTCAGAACTAGCGGGAGGATCCTTCGGTGAGCAGTTCTTC,CASSELAGGSFGEQFF
TRBD2,TRBV27,TRBJ2-7,once,TGTGCCAGCAGTTTTGGACTAGACCGCTACGAGCAGTACTTC,CASSFGLDRYEQYF
TRBD1,TRBV9,TRBJ2-7,few,TGTGCCAGCAGCTTAGGACAGGGACCCCACGAGCAGTACTTC,CASSLGQGPHEQYF
TRBD1,TRBV30,TRBJ1-3,NA,TGTGCCTGGAGTCCAGGGGGCTCTGGAAACACCATATATTTT,CAWSPGGSGNTIYF
NA,TRBV6-1,TRBJ1-1,NA,TGTGCCAGCAGTGAAGCGGCCGGGACAGAAGCTTTCTTT,CASSEAAGTEAFF
NA,TRBV9,TRBJ2-3,NA,TGTGCCAGCAGCGTGGTGGGATCATCAGATACGCAGTATTTT,CASSVVGSSDTQYF
NA,TRBV23-1,TRBJ2-1,NA,TGCGCCAGCATAAGGACTCTTTCCCAATACAATGAGCAGTTCTTC,CASIRTLSQYNEQFF
TRBD1,TRBV28,TRBJ1-5,once,TGTGCCAGCAGTTTTTTTGGAGGGACAGGGAATCAGCCCCAGCATTTT,CASSFFGGTGNQPQHF